These 8 T cell receptor beta chains share one sample of origin, sequenced in a study of blood T cell repertoires in COVID-19. Clones were sequenced by immunoSEQ multiplex PCR, and TCRdb holds only the in-frame ones, with some missing. The repertoire consists of a few hundred thousand clones, with about 79% occurring once and the leading ten covering 1.4%. The sequenced material came from peripheral blood. These receptors all stem from a woman aged 40 to 50 who had recovered from COVID-19.

V is TRBV18 and J is TRBJ2-6; D call uncertain. With 2 bases removed from V and 2 bases from J, the gap between germline ends came to 4 bases. The CDR3 has 14 amino acids. CDR1 and CDR2 (germline): KGHSH, LQKENI. CDR3 loop: CASSPEAGANVLTF. CDR3 sequence (DNA): TGTGCCAGCTCACCAGAGGCTGGGGCCAACGTCCTGACTTTC.

This clone was detected a few times. The CDR3 loop is CASSWTLSYEQYF. The CDR3, as DNA: TGTGCCAGCAGTTGGACACTCTCCTACGAGCAGTACTTC. V is TRBV12-3 or TRBV12-4 and J is TRBJ2-7; D might be TRBD1 (5 bases). Trimming removed 4 bases at V and 0 bases at J, with 7 bases between. This CDR3 is built from 13 residues.

The chain uses TRBV7-9 and TRBJ2-3; TRBD2 is a possible D gene (7 bases). Germline assignment: CDR1 SEHNR and CDR2 FQNEAQ (reference sequence). The CDR3 has 14 amino acids. Trimming left V 4 bases short and J 5 bases short, with 13 bases between. In DNA, the CDR3 is TGTGCCAGCAGCTGGGGGGGCGGTAAAGATACGCAGTATTTT. Encoded protein: CASSWGGGKDTQYF.

Remarks on this clone: The sample contains more than one DNA sequence encoding this CDR3. This chain uses TRBV29-1 with TRBJ1-1, with D possibly matching TRBD1 (5 bases). Germline CDR1 is SQVTM and CDR2 is ANQGSEA. This CDR3 spans 13 amino acids. V lost 3 bases and J 4 bases, leaving 12 bases between the germline ends. CDR3 DNA sequence: TGCAGCGTTGAGGGCCAGGGCGCCACTGAAGCTTTCTTT. Amino acids: CSVEGQGATEAFF.

In DNA, the CDR3 is TGTGCCAGCAGCGGACAGAAGGGGGATCCCTACGAGCAGTACTTC. It yields the protein CASSGQKGDPYEQYF. This chain connects TRBV7-9 to TRBJ2-7; a possible D gene is TRBD1 (6 bases). Trimming pared 5 bases from V and 2 bases from J, leaving 16 bases between. Germline CDR1 reads SEHNR; CDR2 reads FQNEAQ (reference sequence). This CDR3 spans 15 amino acids.

V gene TRBV7-8 combines with J gene TRBJ2-7, with 7 bases identical to TRBD1. Trimming cost V 4 bases and J 2 bases; bases outside gene matches: 8. The CDR3 contains 15 residues. Germline V CDR1 and CDR2: SGHVS, FQNEAQ. This CDR3 reads CASSYPPTGPYEQYF. CDR3 DNA: TGTGCCAGCAGCTACCCCCCGACAGGGCCCTACGAGCAGTACTTC.

V is TRBV19 and J is TRBJ2-1; TRBD2 matches 10 bases. The V and J ends lost 3 bases and 8 bases, in that order; junction bases with no gene match: 10. The CDR3 loop spans 16 amino acids. CDR1 LNHDA and CDR2 SQIVND come from the germline V gene (reference sequence). CDR3 nucleotides: TGTGCCAGTAGTATCCTAGCGGGGGATTACGGATATGAGCAGTTCTTC. As protein: CASSILAGDYGYEQFF.

This chain connects TRBV19 to TRBJ2-3; D not certain. Germline CDR1 reads LNHDA; CDR2 reads SQIVND (reference sequence). The CDR3 extends over 13 amino acids. The V end lost 2 bases, the J end lost 4 bases, and 7 bases lay between the germline ends. The CDR3 loop reads CASSIRAPDTQYF. DNA of the CDR3: TGTGCCAGTAGTATAAGAGCGCCAGATACGCAGTATTTT.